The T cell receptor (beta chain) described here comes from a study of PD-1 blockade in classical Hodgkin lymphoma. Germline V gene data show CDR1 as MNHEY and CDR2 as SMNVEV (reference sequence). The germline V and J ends were trimmed by 7 bases and 2 bases, with 25 bases remaining between them. The CDR3 contains 18 residues. This clone appeared a single time. The antigen remains undetermined. Study-level results: Newly diagnosed patients had diversity similar to the baseline diversity of complete responders.

Every patient experienced relapse after autologous stem cell transplantation, and brentuximab vedotin exposure varied. Complete response, partial response or progressive disease constituted the best responses recorded. Sequencing used immunoSEQ multiplex PCR; TCRdb keeps in-frame clones, though not all of them. The sample lists 95,000 to 100,000 clones; roughly 91% were seen once. The source is a human donor with classical Hodgkin lymphoma. The source was peripheral blood mononuclear cells (PBMCs), collected before the second cycle of nivolumab. The J gene is TRBJ2-3, the V gene TRBV27, with a possible D match to TRBD2 (5 bases). In DNA form, the CDR3 reads TGTGCCAGCACCGAAATCCGGACTCGTTATTCGGCCACAGATACGCAGTATTTT. Translation gives CASTEIRTRYSATDTQYF.